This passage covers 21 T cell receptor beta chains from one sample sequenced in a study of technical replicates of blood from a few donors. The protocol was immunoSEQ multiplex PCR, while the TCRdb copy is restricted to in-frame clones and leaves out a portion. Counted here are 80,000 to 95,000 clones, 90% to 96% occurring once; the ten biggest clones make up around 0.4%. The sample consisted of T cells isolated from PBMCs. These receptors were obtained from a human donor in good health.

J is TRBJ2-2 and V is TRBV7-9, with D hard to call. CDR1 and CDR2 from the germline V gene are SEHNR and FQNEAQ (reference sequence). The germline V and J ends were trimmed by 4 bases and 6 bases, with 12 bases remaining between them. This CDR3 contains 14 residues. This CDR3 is CASSSFQLSGELFF. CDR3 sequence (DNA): TGTGCCAGCAGCTCCTTCCAGTTATCCGGGGAGCTGTTTTTT. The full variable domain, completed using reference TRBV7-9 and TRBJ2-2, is DTGVSQNPRHKITKRGQNVTFRCDPISEHNRLYWYRQTLGQGPEFLTYFQNEAQLEKSRLLSDRFSAERPKGSFSTLEIQRTEQGDSAMYLCASSSFQLSGELFFGEGSRLTVL.

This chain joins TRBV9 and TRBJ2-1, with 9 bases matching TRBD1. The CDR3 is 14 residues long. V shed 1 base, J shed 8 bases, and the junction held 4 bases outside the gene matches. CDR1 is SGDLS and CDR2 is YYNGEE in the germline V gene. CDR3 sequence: CASSVIQGAYEQFF. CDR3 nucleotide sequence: TGTGCCAGCAGCGTAATACAGGGGGCTTATGAGCAGTTCTTC.

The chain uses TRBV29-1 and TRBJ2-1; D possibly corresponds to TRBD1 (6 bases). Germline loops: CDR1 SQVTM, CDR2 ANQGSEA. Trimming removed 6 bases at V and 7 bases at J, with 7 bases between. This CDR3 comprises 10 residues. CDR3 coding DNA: TGCAGCGTACAGGGTAATGAGCAGTTCTTC. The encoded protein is CSVQGNEQFF.

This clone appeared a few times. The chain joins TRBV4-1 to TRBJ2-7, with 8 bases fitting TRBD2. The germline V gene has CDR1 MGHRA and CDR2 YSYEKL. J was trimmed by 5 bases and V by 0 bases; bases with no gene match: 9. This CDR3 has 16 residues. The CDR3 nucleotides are TGCGCCAGCAGCCAAGATTGGTTGGGCGGGAGGAACGAGCAGTACTTC. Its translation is CASSQDWLGGRNEQYF.

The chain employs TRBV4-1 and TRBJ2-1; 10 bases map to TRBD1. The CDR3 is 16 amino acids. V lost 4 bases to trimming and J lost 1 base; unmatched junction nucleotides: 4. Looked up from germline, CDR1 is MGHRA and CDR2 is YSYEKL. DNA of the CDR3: TGCGCCAGCAGCCCCCGGACAGGGGGTTCCTACAATGAGCAGTTCTTC. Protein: CASSPRTGGSYNEQFF.

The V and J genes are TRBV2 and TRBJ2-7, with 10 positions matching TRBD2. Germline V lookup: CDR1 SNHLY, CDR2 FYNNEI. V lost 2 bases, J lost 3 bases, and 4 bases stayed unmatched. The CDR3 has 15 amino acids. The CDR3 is CASSETSGMVYEQYF. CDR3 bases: TGTGCCAGCAGTGAAACTAGCGGGATGGTCTACGAGCAGTACTTC.

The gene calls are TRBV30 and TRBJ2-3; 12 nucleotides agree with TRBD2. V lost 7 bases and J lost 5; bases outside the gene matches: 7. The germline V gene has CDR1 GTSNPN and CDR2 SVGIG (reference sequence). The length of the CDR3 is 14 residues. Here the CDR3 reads CAFSSGRAVDTQYF. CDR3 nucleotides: TGTGCCTTCTCTAGCGGGAGGGCGGTAGATACGCAGTATTTT.

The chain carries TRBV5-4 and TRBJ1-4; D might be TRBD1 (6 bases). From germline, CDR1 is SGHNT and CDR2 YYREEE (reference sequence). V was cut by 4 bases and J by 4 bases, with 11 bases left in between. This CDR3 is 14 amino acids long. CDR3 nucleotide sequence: TGTGCCAGCAGCGGGGGCGTGGGTAATGAAAAACTGTTTTTT. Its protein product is CASSGGVGNEKLFF.

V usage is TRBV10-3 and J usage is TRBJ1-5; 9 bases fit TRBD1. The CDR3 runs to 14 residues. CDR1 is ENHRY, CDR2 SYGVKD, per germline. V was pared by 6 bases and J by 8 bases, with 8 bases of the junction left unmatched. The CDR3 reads CAISRQGELEPQHF. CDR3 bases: TGTGCCATCAGCAGACAGGGGGAATTGGAGCCCCAGCATTTT.

The CDR3: CASSLFWDTYEQYF. CDR3 in DNA: TGCGCCAGCAGCTTGTTTTGGGACACCTACGAGCAGTACTTC. This chain joins TRBV5-1 and TRBJ2-7; possible D gene TRBD1, 6 bases. This CDR3 is built from 14 residues. V dropped 1 base and J dropped 2 bases, with 10 bases sitting between them. CDR1 is SGHRS and CDR2 is YFSETQ in the germline V gene.

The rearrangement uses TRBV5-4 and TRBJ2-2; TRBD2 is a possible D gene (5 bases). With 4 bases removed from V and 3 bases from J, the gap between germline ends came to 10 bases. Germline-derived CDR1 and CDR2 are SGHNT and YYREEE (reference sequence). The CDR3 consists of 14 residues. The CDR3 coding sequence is TGTGCCAGCAGCCCCGAGGGCCACACCGGGGAGCTGTTTTTT. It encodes CASSPEGHTGELFF.

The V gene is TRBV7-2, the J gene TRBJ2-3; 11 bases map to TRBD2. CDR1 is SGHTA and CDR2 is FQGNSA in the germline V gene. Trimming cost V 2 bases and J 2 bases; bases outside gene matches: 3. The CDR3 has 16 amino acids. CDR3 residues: CASSLMTSGITDTQYF. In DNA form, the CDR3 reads TGTGCCAGCAGCTTAATGACTAGCGGGATCACAGATACGCAGTATTTT.

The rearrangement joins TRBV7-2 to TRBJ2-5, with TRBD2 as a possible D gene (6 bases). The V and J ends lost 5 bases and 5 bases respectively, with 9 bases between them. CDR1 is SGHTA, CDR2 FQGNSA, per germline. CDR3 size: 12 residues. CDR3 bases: TGTGCCAGCAGCCAGACTAGGGAGACCCAGTACTTC. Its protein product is CASSQTRETQYF.

The CDR3 is CASRTGGDLTEAFF. The CDR3 nucleotides are TGTGCCAGTAGGACAGGGGGCGATTTGACTGAAGCTTTCTTT. The chain employs TRBV19 and TRBJ1-1; 10 nucleotides match TRBD1. Germline CDR1 LNHDA, CDR2 SQIVND (reference sequence). The trim removed 6 bases at V and 5 bases at J, leaving 6 bases unmatched. This CDR3 spans 14 amino acids.

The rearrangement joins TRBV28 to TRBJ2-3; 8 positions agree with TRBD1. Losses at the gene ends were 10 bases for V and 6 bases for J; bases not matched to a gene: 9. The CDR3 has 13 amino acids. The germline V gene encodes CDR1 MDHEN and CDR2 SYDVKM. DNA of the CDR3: TGTGCCATCTTACAGGGGGATTGGGATACGCAGTATTTT. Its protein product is CAILQGDWDTQYF.

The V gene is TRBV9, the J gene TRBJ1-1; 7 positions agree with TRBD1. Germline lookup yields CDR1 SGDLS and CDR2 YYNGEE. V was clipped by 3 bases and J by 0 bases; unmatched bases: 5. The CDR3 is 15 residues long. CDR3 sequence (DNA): TGTGCCAGCAGCGGACAGGGCCTCATGAACACTGAAGCTTTCTTT. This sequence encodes CASSGQGLMNTEAFF.

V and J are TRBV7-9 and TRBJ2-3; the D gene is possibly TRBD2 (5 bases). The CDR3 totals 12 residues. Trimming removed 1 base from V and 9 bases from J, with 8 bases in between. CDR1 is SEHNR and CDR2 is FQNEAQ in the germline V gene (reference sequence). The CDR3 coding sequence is TGTGCCAGCAGCTTAGGGGAGACCACGCAGTATTTT. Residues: CASSLGETTQYF. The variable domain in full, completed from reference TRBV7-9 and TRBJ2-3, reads DTGVSQNPRHKITKRGQNVTFRCDPISEHNRLYWYRQTLGQGPEFLTYFQNEAQLEKSRLLSDRFSAERPKGSFSTLEIQRTEQGDSAMYLCASSLGETTQYFGPGTRLTVL.

Written as DNA, the CDR3 is TGTTGCCTAGGACAGGGTTTTTACAATGAGCAGTTCTTC. Translation gives CCLGQGFYNEQFF. The rearrangement uses TRBV30 and TRBJ2-1; 8 bases match TRBD1. This CDR3 contains 13 residues. Germline V gene data show CDR1 as GTSNPN and CDR2 as SVGIG (reference sequence). Supplemented by reference TRBV30 and TRBJ2-1, the full variable domain reads SQTIHQWPATLVQPVGSPLSLECTVEGTSNPNLYWYRQAAGRGLQLLFYSVGIGQISSEVPQNLSASRPQDRQFILSSKKLLLSDSGFYLCCLGQGFYNEQFFGPGTRLTVL.

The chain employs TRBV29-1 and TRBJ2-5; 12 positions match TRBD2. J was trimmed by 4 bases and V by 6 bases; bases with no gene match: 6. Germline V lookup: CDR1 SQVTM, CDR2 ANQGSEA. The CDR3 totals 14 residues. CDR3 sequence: CSVATSGSGETQYF. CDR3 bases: TGCAGCGTCGCGACTAGCGGGAGTGGAGAGACCCAGTACTTC.

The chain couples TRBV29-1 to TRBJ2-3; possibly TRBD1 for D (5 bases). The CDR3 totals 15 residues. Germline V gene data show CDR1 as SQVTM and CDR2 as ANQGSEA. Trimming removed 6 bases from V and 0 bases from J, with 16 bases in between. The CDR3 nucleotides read TGCAGCGTCGACAGTCCTCGGGTGAGCACAGATACGCAGTATTTT. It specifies CSVDSPRVSTDTQYF.

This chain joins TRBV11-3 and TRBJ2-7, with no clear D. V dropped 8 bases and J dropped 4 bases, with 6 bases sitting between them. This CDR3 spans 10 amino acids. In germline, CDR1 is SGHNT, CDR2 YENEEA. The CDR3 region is CASGPYEQYF. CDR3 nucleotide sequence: TGTGCCAGCGGGCCTTACGAGCAGTACTTC.